Sequencing of this T cell receptor (beta chain) was carried out in a study of cytomegalovirus exposure and HLA in healthy donors (dated 2017 in TCRdb). About the full investigation: The 500 to 700 repertoires of the first cohort and the 120 validation repertoires were produced on the same platform, according to a later analysis. The study was designed to test whether signatures of past pathogen exposure could be identified by cataloging public T cell receptors. To predict cytomegalovirus infection status, the study combined high-throughput TCR immunosequencing, statistical association of individual TCRs with disease status, and machine learning. Along with the roughly 670-subject first cohort, a separate validation cohort of over a hundred different subjects was used. Study-wide findings and limitations: The authors suggested that the approach could potentially be extended to other disease states and immunological phenotypes. A later analysis lacked HLA typing for the validation cohort, so it scored co-occurrence in that cohort across all 130 or so repertoires. Across donors, most TCR sequences were observed very rarely, whereas some public TCRs were present in many individuals. Cytomegalovirus status was reported to be diagnosed by the classifier with high specificity and sensitivity in both the original and validation cohorts. Of the cluster scores, around 95% were above 0 in a later analysis, which found that TCRs clustered in the first cohort also tended to co-occur in the 95 to 150 validation repertoires. The study gave a list of 150 to 200 TCR beta chains associated with cytomegalovirus. In vitro tests confirmed that a few of the cytomegalovirus-associated TCR beta chains recognize cytomegalovirus antigens.

The donors were included in the validation cohort of over a hundred subjects, a group kept apart from the approximately 700-subject first cohort. Library method: the immunoSEQ multiplex PCR assay. Regarding the original processing steps: A statistical classification framework was developed to diagnose cytomegalovirus status using the catalog of TCR beta chain sequences. Drawn from immuneACCESS, this table holds only the in-frame rearrangements with V and J called that TCRdb kept. Clones are partly lost; checked studies trace under half to an unresolved V gene and leave the rest unexplained. V and J calls and clone size are those listed in that table; D and trimming were worked out from the DNA. This sample holds approximately 270,000 clones; around 89% were observed only once. More than 0.35% of the sample rests with the top ten. For CDR1 and CDR2, the germline V gene (reference sequence) lists SGHNT and YYREEE. The CDR3 measures 11 amino acids from cysteine to phenylalanine. Only CDR3 DNA remains: 33 bases, in frame from the first base. V is pared back by 6 bases and J by 0 bases, with 3 bases lying between the germline termini.

Comments on this clone: Its antigen remains unidentified. Base qualities were left out, and no much larger clone turns up one base away.

The sequence links TRBV5-4 to TRBJ2-5; the D gene is unclear. This sequence was found in a woman under 30 in good health and CMV-seronegative. The sample consisted of PBMCs. The CDR3 has the sequence CASTNQETQYF. The nucleotide sequence reads TGTGCCAGCACTAACCAAGAGACCCAGTACTTC.